The 30 T cell receptor beta chains presented below share a single source sample, sequenced in a study of PD-L1 blockade in urothelial cancer. Repertoires were generated with immunoSEQ multiplex PCR, while TCRdb's copy carries only in-frame clones and drops some. The sample carries over 45,000 clones, 86% recorded once. Sequencing was performed on PBMCs, taken around atezolizumab (anti-PD-L1) treatment. The receptors shown here come from a man aged 45-60 years with urothelial cancer.

In its sample, this clone was seen a few times. V usage is TRBV7-6 and J usage is TRBJ1-6; D unresolved. This CDR3 comprises 14 residues. Germline loops: CDR1 SGHVS, CDR2 FNYEAQ. V lost 0 bases, J lost 9 bases, and 9 bases lay in between. CDR3 residues: CASSLATGSSPLHF. CDR3 nucleotide sequence: TGTGCCAGCAGCTTAGCCACGGGAAGTTCACCCCTCCACTTT.

The rearrangement uses TRBV9 and TRBJ2-1, with D possibly matching TRBD2 (5 bases). Germline V gene data show CDR1 as SGDLS and CDR2 as YYNGEE. This CDR3 comprises 17 residues. Deletions cut 3 bases from V and 2 bases from J, with 18 bases between. CDR3 amino acids: CASSAAGRAGTYNEQFF. The CDR3 region has the DNA TGTGCCAGCAGCGCCGCGGGTAGGGCTGGCACCTACAATGAGCAGTTCTTC.

As DNA, the CDR3 is TGTGCCAGCAGTGAAGCATCCGGACTCTACGAGCAGTACTTC. This sequence encodes CASSEASGLYEQYF. V gene TRBV2 combines with J gene TRBJ2-7; possible D gene TRBD2, 5 bases. CDR1 and CDR2 from the germline V gene are SNHLY and FYNNEI. V lost 0 bases to trimming and J lost 3 bases, with 9 bases between them. This CDR3 has 14 residues.

The V call is TRBV4-2, the J call TRBJ2-5; 9 positions match TRBD2. CDR3 length: 17 residues. The V gene end was trimmed by 1 base and the J gene end by 1 base; junction bases not matched to a gene: 7. The germline gives CDR1 LGHNA, CDR2 YNFKEQ. The CDR3 bases are TGTGCCAGCAGCCAAGGCACAGCGGGGGGACCCCAAGAGACCCAGTACTTC. This codes for CASSQGTAGGPQETQYF.

This clone was found once. The CDR3 sequence is CASRRGGAYEQYF. CDR3 nucleotides: TGTGCCAGCAGGCGGGGGGGCGCGTACGAGCAGTACTTC. This chain uses TRBV7-9 with TRBJ2-7; 9 positions agree with TRBD2. After removal of 6 bases from V and 4 bases from J, the junction contained 4 bases not matched to a gene. This CDR3 comprises 13 residues. In germline, CDR1 is SEHNR, CDR2 FQNEAQ (reference sequence).

The chain is built from TRBV19 and TRBJ2-2; TRBD1 agrees at 9 bases. Per germline, CDR1 LNHDA and CDR2 SQIVND (reference sequence). The CDR3 runs to 13 residues. V shed 8 bases and J 4 bases; nucleotides not matched to a gene: 2. This CDR3 is CASGQGSTGELFF. CDR3 DNA: TGTGCCAGTGGACAGGGGTCCACCGGGGAGCTGTTTTTT.

This clone appeared once. The chain has TRBV7-2 and TRBJ2-3, with TRBD2 identical over 12 bases. The CDR3 consists of 17 residues. In germline, CDR1 is SGHTA, CDR2 FQGNSA. Trimming at V came to 10 bases and at J to 4 bases, leaving 15 bases not matched to a gene. The CDR3 reads CATTRASGRAIADTQYF. The CDR3 DNA is TGTGCCACTACACGGGCTAGCGGGAGGGCCATTGCAGATACGCAGTATTTT.

This clone was observed once. V gene TRBV6-6 combines with J gene TRBJ2-7, with 9 nucleotides matching TRBD2. There are 15 residues in the CDR3. V gave up 4 bases and J gave up 3 bases; unmatched junction bases: 7. CDR1 and CDR2 from the germline V gene are MNHNY and SVGAGI (reference sequence). The CDR3 DNA sequence: TGTGCCAGCAGTTCTCGGACTAGCGCTATCTACGAGCAGTACTTC. This sequence encodes CASSSRTSAIYEQYF.

The chain couples TRBV2 to TRBJ2-3, with a weak D call TRBD2 (5 bases). Trimming pared 0 bases from V and 1 base from J, leaving 17 bases between. This CDR3 region has 18 residues. The germline gives CDR1 SNHLY, CDR2 FYNNEI. This CDR3 reads CASSEAGSLAGRTDTQYF. CDR3 nucleotides: TGTGCCAGCAGTGAAGCCGGGTCCTTGGCGGGCCGCACAGATACGCAGTATTTT. Full variable domain (rest looked up from reference TRBV2 and TRBJ2-3): EPEVTQTPSHQVTQMGQEVILRCVPISNHLYFYWYRQILGQKVEFLVSFYNNEISEKSEIFDDQFSVERPDGSNFTLKIRSTKLEDSAMYFCASSEAGSLAGRTDTQYFGPGTRLTVL.

This clone occurred once. The rearrangement joins TRBV11-2 to TRBJ2-7, with D perhaps TRBD1 (5 bases). Germline assignment: CDR1 SGHAT and CDR2 FQNNGV. This CDR3 comprises 15 residues. The V end was cut by 0 bases, the J end by 4 bases, with 13 bases between. Here the CDR3 DNA reads TGTGCCAGCAGCTTAGATACAAGGCCAGGGTACGAGCAGTACTTC. It codes for CASSLDTRPGYEQYF.

The rearrangement joins TRBV6-1 to TRBJ2-1; 10 nucleotides match TRBD2. The trim removed 4 bases at V and 6 bases at J, leaving 15 bases unmatched. The germline CDR1 and CDR2 sequences are MNHNS and SASEGT. The CDR3 is 18 residues long. CDR3 region: CASSGKTSGNFRLNEQFF. Written as DNA, the CDR3 is TGTGCCAGCAGTGGGAAAACTAGCGGGAACTTCCGACTCAATGAGCAGTTCTTC.

The V and J genes are TRBV1 and TRBJ2-4; the table assigns TRBD2, which was not confirmed against the DNA. TRBV1 is labeled a pseudogene. CDR3 length: 16 residues. The DNA of the CDR3 is TGCACCAGCAGCCAGAAGCCAACTCTAGCCAAAAACATTCAGTACTTC. It specifies CTSSQKPTLAKNIQYF.

The chain joins TRBV6-5 to TRBJ2-3, with D perhaps matching TRBD1 (6 bases). V was shortened by 3 bases and J by 0 bases, with 10 bases between the two germline ends. CDR3 length: 15 amino acids. The germline V gene has CDR1 MNHEY and CDR2 SVGAGI. The CDR3 nucleotides are TGTGCCAGCAGTTATGGACAGCCTAGCACAGATACGCAGTATTTT. It codes for CASSYGQPSTDTQYF.

The CDR3 bases are TGTGCCAGCAGTGGAGGGCGGGAGGGCCGCTACGAGCAGTACTTC. This translates into CASSGGREGRYEQYF. The chain couples TRBV7-3 to TRBJ2-7, with 9 bases fitting TRBD2. Germline V gene lookup returns CDR1 SGHTA and CDR2 FQGTGA. This CDR3 is 15 amino acids long. V dropped 6 bases and J dropped 3; count of bases not matched to a gene: 9.

In its sample, this clone was seen a few times. Additional DNA sequences in this sample encode the identical CDR3. The chain employs TRBV5-1 and TRBJ2-2, with D uncertain. This CDR3 spans 15 amino acids. Germline loops: CDR1 SGHRS, CDR2 YFSETQ. Between the trimmed V and J ends, which lost 0 bases and 2 bases, there was a span of 8 bases. The DNA of the CDR3 is TGCGCCAGCAGCTTGGGTGGCCAAAACACCGGGGAGCTGTTTTTT. This sequence encodes CASSLGGQNTGELFF.

The chain recombines TRBV15 with TRBJ2-7; 9 bases fit TRBD1. This CDR3 region has 13 residues. CDR1 and CDR2 from the germline V gene are LNHNV and YYDKDF (reference sequence). J lost 7 bases, V lost 5 bases, and 6 bases had no gene match. The DNA of the CDR3 is TGTGCCACCAGCCGAACAGGGGGCAGGGAGCAGTACTTC. Residues: CATSRTGGREQYF.

The chain combines TRBV19 with TRBJ2-1, with TRBD1 as a possible D gene (6 bases). The CDR3 runs to 15 residues. CDR1 is LNHDA and CDR2 is SQIVND in the germline V gene (reference sequence). V gave up 5 bases and J gave up 5 bases, with 16 bases separating them. CDR3 DNA sequence: TGTGCCAGTAGTGGAGGACAGTTTTTCGACAATGAGCAGTTCTTC. Translating it yields CASSGGQFFDNEQFF.

This clone has more than one count but fewer than ten. The V and J genes are TRBV7-3 and TRBJ1-6, with 7 bases fitting TRBD1. J gave up 7 bases and V 6 bases, and 6 bases lay outside the gene matches. This CDR3 is built from 14 residues. CDR1 is SGHTA, CDR2 FQGTGA, per germline. CDR3 loop: CASRTGQTNSPLHF. The CDR3 DNA reads as TGTGCCAGCAGGACGGGACAGACAAATTCACCCCTCCACTTT.

The rearrangement links TRBV10-3 to TRBJ1-1, with D unclear. The V end lost 6 bases, the J end lost 4 bases, and 15 bases lay between the germline ends. CDR1 ENHRY and CDR2 SYGVKD come from the germline V gene. There are 14 residues in the CDR3. The CDR3 DNA sequence: TGTGCCATCAGCGCACCGGAGAGCGGCACTGAAGCTTTCTTT. This sequence encodes CAISAPESGTEAFF.

The V and J genes are TRBV28 and TRBJ1-1; D is uncertain. This CDR3 has 13 residues. V lost 9 bases and J 2 bases, leaving 13 bases between the germline ends. Germline V gene sequence: CDR1 MDHEN, CDR2 SYDVKM. The CDR3 region has the DNA TGTGCCAGTTCGACTTCCCTTAACACTGAAGCTTTCTTT. Residues: CASSTSLNTEAFF. The full variable domain, completed using reference TRBV28 and TRBJ1-1, is DVKVTQSSRYLVKRTGEKVFLECVQDMDHENMFWYRQDPGLGLRLIYFSYDVKMKEKGDIPEGYSVSREKKERFSLILESASTNQTSMYLCASSTSLNTEAFFGQGTRLTVV.

The chain combines TRBV7-2 with TRBJ2-2; possible D gene TRBD2, 6 bases. Per the germline V gene, CDR1 is SGHTA and CDR2 is FQGNSA. There are 16 residues in the CDR3. V was shortened by 4 bases and J by 6 bases, with 18 bases between the two germline ends. The chain's CDR3 is CASSSQYGGFAGELFF. The CDR3 DNA reads TGTGCCAGCAGCTCTCAATACGGGGGTTTCGCCGGGGAGCTGTTTTTT.

The rearrangement links TRBV27 to TRBJ2-6, with a tentative D call TRBD1 (5 bases). Looked up from germline, CDR1 is MNHEY and CDR2 is SMNVEV (reference sequence). The CDR3 covers 14 residues. V lost 6 bases to trimming and J lost 1 base, with 7 bases between them. CDR3 nucleotide sequence: TGTGCCAGCAGCCCAGGGTCTGGGGCCAACGTCCTGACTTTC. Amino acid sequence: CASSPGSGANVLTF.

The chain combines TRBV19 with TRBJ1-1; D not certain. Germline CDR1 reads LNHDA; CDR2 reads SQIVND (reference sequence). This CDR3 is 13 amino acids long. V was trimmed by 5 bases and J by 10 bases, leaving 17 bases between them. The CDR3 DNA is TGTGCCAGTAGTCCCAGTCCTCCGACGGGAGCTTTCTTT. This gives the protein CASSPSPPTGAFF.

This clone was observed once. This chain uses TRBV28 with TRBJ1-5, with D perhaps TRBD1 (6 bases). Per the germline V gene, CDR1 is MDHEN and CDR2 is SYDVKM. Trimming left V 6 bases short and J 5 bases short, with 14 bases between. This CDR3 spans 14 amino acids. In DNA form, the CDR3 reads TGTGCCAGCAGACCCGCACAGGGTTATCAGCCCCAGCATTTT. This gives the protein CASRPAQGYQPQHF.

The genes are TRBV7-2 and TRBJ2-2; 12 bases agree with TRBD2. The CDR3 covers 19 residues. The V gene end was trimmed by 1 base and the J gene end by 3 bases; junction bases not matched to a gene: 9. The germline V gene encodes CDR1 SGHTA and CDR2 FQGNSA. The CDR3 bases are TGTGCCAGCAGCTTAGGACTAGCGGGAGCTTCCTGGGACACCGGGGAGCTGTTTTTT. Its translation is CASSLGLAGASWDTGELFF.

The J gene is TRBJ1-3, the V gene TRBV7-8, with D hard to call. V gave up 0 bases and J gave up 4 bases, with 7 bases separating them. Germline V gene sequence: CDR1 SGHVS, CDR2 FQNEAQ. The CDR3 extends over 14 amino acids. The CDR3 DNA reads as TGTGCCAGCAGCTTAGCCCTCAGGGGAAACACCATATATTTT. Protein: CASSLALRGNTIYF. The full variable domain, completed using reference TRBV7-8 and TRBJ1-3, is GAGVSQSPRYKVAKRGQDVALRCDPISGHVSLFWYQQALGQGPEFLTYFQNEAQLDKSGLPSDRFFAERPEGSVSTLKIQRTQQEDSAVYLCASSLALRGNTIYFGEGSWLTVV.

This clone was seen only once. The rearrangement uses TRBV19 and TRBJ1-2; no clear D gene. This CDR3 is built from 12 residues. Germline V gives CDR1 LNHDA, CDR2 SQIVND (reference sequence). The ends were cut back, 5 bases at V and 0 bases at J, with 4 bases in the middle. The CDR3 loop reads CASSGANYGYTF. DNA for the CDR3: TGTGCCAGTAGTGGAGCTAACTATGGCTACACCTTC.

The gene calls are TRBV5-4 and TRBJ1-2; TRBD1 might be the D (6 bases). V was cut by 0 bases and J by 4 bases, with 10 bases left in between. The CDR3 contains 14 residues. Germline values: CDR1 SGHNT, CDR2 YYREEE (reference sequence). CDR3 sequence: CASSLGVGAYGYTF. CDR3 coding DNA: TGTGCCAGCAGCTTGGGCGTGGGGGCCTATGGCTACACCTTC.

J is TRBJ1-2 and V is TRBV28, with 7 nucleotides matching TRBD1. J was trimmed by 8 bases and V by 1 base; bases with no gene match: 7. Germline V lookup: CDR1 MDHEN, CDR2 SYDVKM. The CDR3 is 14 amino acids. This CDR3 is CASSLLQGVIGYTF. CDR3 nucleotides: TGTGCCAGCAGTTTATTGCAGGGGGTGATAGGCTACACCTTC.

The gene calls are TRBV5-6 and TRBJ1-2; 8 bases line up with TRBD1. The germline gives CDR1 SGHDT, CDR2 YYEEEE. CDR3 length: 16 residues. V was pared by 6 bases and J by 2 bases, with 12 bases of the junction left unmatched. The CDR3 sequence: CASTYGGQVKNYGYTF. For the CDR3, the DNA is TGTGCCAGCACCTACGGGGGACAGGTGAAGAACTATGGCTACACCTTC.